This T cell receptor beta chain derives from a study of identical twins. Study outcomes and limitations: Invariant T cells like MAIT and iNKT could partly confound the zero-insertion analyses. Less excess twin sharing appeared in beta out-of-frame sequences.

Points on this clonotype: Its cognate antigen is unknown.

CDR1 and CDR2 (germline): LGHDT, YNNKEL (reference sequence). The CDR3 has 15 residues. Germline trimming cut 5 bases from V and 6 bases from J; bases unmatched to any gene: 6. Each cDNA held unique molecular identifiers, and template switching gave it a universal primer site. In TCRdb, the 5' RACE reads were re-called with MiXCR into one record per CDR3 protein. The table lists around 340,000 distinct CDR3 sequences, 8.5% to 10% of them singletons. The TCR sequence derives from a woman aged 45-59 years in good health. V gene TRBV3-1 combines with J gene TRBJ2-1; 11 bases fit TRBD2. The sample taken for sequencing was naive T cells sorted from blood. CDR3 DNA sequence: TGTGCCAGCAGCAGTAGCGGGAGGGCCCCCAATGAGCAGTTCTTC. Its protein is CASSSSGRAPNEQFF.